These 21 T cell receptor beta chains originate from one sample sequenced in a study of T cells in Graves' hyperthyroidism and ophthalmopathy. The source material, RNA transcripts, was used to amplify TCR beta CDR3 regions. RT-PCR in the first round (using the HTBI primer set) targeted the TCR CDR3. TCRdb processed the multiplex PCR reads anew with MiXCR; each CDR3 protein has one entry. The table includes around 450,000 distinct CDR3 sequences, 15% to 18% detected once. Material: blood. These TCRs come from a woman aged 18-29 years with Graves' hyperthyroidism.

This clonotype was detected many times. The chain employs TRBV5-5 and TRBJ2-5, with D possibly being TRBD1 or TRBD2 (5 bases each). CDR1 and CDR2 (germline): SGHKS, YYEKEE (reference sequence). Trimming removed 0 bases at V and 5 bases at J, with 17 bases between. The CDR3 runs to 16 residues. CDR3 sequence (DNA): TGTGCCAGCAGCTTGGTTGGGGCCGGGGCGGGCGAGACCCAGTACTTC. It encodes CASSLVGAGAGETQYF.

J is TRBJ2-1 and V is TRBV9, with 9 nucleotides matching TRBD2. The V segment lost 2 bases and the J segment 9 bases; nucleotides outside the gene matches: 12. The CDR3 is 16 amino acids. In germline, CDR1 is SGDLS, CDR2 YYNGEE. CDR3 region: CASSVSASGVPAEQFF. The DNA for the CDR3 is TGTGCCAGCAGCGTGTCGGCTAGCGGGGTACCGGCTGAGCAGTTCTTC. The full variable domain, completed using reference TRBV9 and TRBJ2-1, is DSGVTQTPKHLITATGQRVTLRCSPRSGDLSVYWYQQSLDQGLQFLIQYYNGEERAKGNILERFSAQQFPDLHSELNLSSLELGDSALYFCASSVSASGVPAEQFFGPGTRLTVL.

This clonotype occurred many times. J is TRBJ1-2 and V is TRBV2, with a possible D match to TRBD1 (6 bases). V lost 9 bases, J lost 2 bases, and 13 bases lay in between. There are 13 residues in the CDR3. The germline V gene has CDR1 SNHLY and CDR2 FYNNEI. CDR3: CASFRGLNYGYTF. CDR3 nucleotides: TGTGCCAGTTTCAGGGGACTAAACTATGGCTACACCTTC.

This clonotype was observed many times. The rearrangement joins TRBV19 to TRBJ2-2; 7 nucleotides match TRBD2. CDR3 length: 17 amino acids. Germline V gene sequence: CDR1 LNHDA, CDR2 SQIVND (reference sequence). V lost 6 bases, J lost 1 base, and 11 bases stayed unmatched. CDR3 sequence reads: CASSRLGPSGNTGELFF. In nucleotides, the CDR3 is TGTGCCAGTAGCAGATTGGGGCCTAGCGGGAACACCGGGGAGCTGTTTTTT. The full variable domain, its missing parts supplied by reference TRBV19 and TRBJ2-2, is DGGITQSPKYLFRKEGQNVTLSCEQNLNHDAMYWYRQDPGQGLRLIYYSQIVNDFQKGDIAEGYSVSREKKESFPLTVTSAQKNPTAFYLCASSRLGPSGNTGELFFGEGSRLTVL.

This clonotype showed up many times. The gene calls are TRBV6-1 and TRBJ2-7; D is possibly TRBD1 (5 bases). This CDR3 spans 13 amino acids. Deletions cut 6 bases from V and 5 bases from J, with 14 bases between. The germline V gene has CDR1 MNHNS and CDR2 SASEGT. This chain's CDR3 is CASRQTARDEQYF. The CDR3 bases are TGTGCCAGCAGGCAGACAGCACGGGACGAGCAGTACTTC.

The chain couples TRBV5-6 to TRBJ1-3; D not certain. CDR1 is SGHDT and CDR2 is YYEEEE in the germline V gene. There are 15 residues in the CDR3. V was trimmed by 3 bases and J by 5 bases, leaving 15 bases between them. The chain's CDR3 is CASSSDGSLRNTIYF. The CDR3 nucleotides read TGTGCCAGCAGCTCTGACGGATCTCTGAGAAACACCATATATTTT.

This clonotype was counted a few times. This chain joins TRBV9 and TRBJ2-3; D is possibly TRBD1 (5 bases). Trimming took 6 bases from V and 3 from J, leaving 8 bases between them. This CDR3 region has 12 residues. Germline V gene data show CDR1 as SGDLS and CDR2 as YYNGEE. This CDR3 is CASKGRTDTQYF. CDR3 nucleotide sequence: TGTGCCAGCAAGGGGCGAACAGATACGCAGTATTTT.

This clonotype showed up many times. The chain couples TRBV6-5 to TRBJ2-3, with TRBD2 matching over 11 bases. The CDR3 is made up of 16 amino acids. With 0 bases clipped from V and 2 bases from J, the junction kept 1 base outside the gene matches. Germline V gene sequence: CDR1 MNHEY, CDR2 SVGAGI. This chain's CDR3 is CASSYSTSGDTDTQYF. For the CDR3, the DNA is TGTGCCAGCAGTTACTCGACTAGCGGGGACACAGATACGCAGTATTTT.

This clonotype was seen at least ten times. The chain is built from TRBV3-1 and TRBJ1-1; the D is unclear. The germline V and J ends were trimmed by 2 bases and 11 bases, with 12 bases remaining between them. CDR3 length: 12 amino acids. Germline V CDR1 and CDR2: LGHDT, YNNKEL (reference sequence). The CDR3 loop reads CASSQTLGGAFF. DNA of the CDR3: TGTGCCAGCAGCCAAACATTGGGAGGCGCTTTCTTT. Complete variable domain (other parts from reference TRBV3-1 and TRBJ1-1): DTAVSQTPKYLVTQMGNDKSIKCEQNLGHDTMYWYKQDSKKFLKIMFSYNNKELIINETVPNRFSPKSPDKAHLNLHINSLELGDSAVYFCASSQTLGGAFFGQGTRLTVV.

The table lists this clonotype with many counts. The gene calls are TRBV5-1 and TRBJ2-7; D is ambiguous. Germline CDR1 is SGHRS and CDR2 is YFSETQ. CDR3 length equals 15 residues. The V end lost 0 bases, the J end lost 4 bases, and 14 bases lay between the germline ends. The CDR3 protein is CASSLGLRPIYEQYF. CDR3 sequence (DNA): TGCGCCAGCAGCTTGGGTTTGCGGCCCATTTACGAGCAGTACTTC. Looking up the rest from reference TRBV5-1 and TRBJ2-7 gives the full variable domain: KAGVTQTPRYLIKTRGQQVTLSCSPISGHRSVSWYQQTPGQGLQFLFEYFSETQRNKGNFPGRFSGRQFSNSRSEMNVSTLELGDSALYLCASSLGLRPIYEQYFGPGTRLTVT.

Notes on this clonotype: Given a much more abundant clone one base away, this may be a read error. The chain is built from TRBV20-1 and TRBJ2-7; D is undetermined. CDR3 length: 13 residues. Germline lookup yields CDR1 DFQATT and CDR2 SNEGSKA (reference sequence). V gave up 3 bases and J gave up 1 base, with 10 bases separating them. This chain's CDR3 is CSASRSNSYEQYF. The CDR3 bases are TGCAGTGCTAGTAGGTCAAATTCCTACGAGCAGTACTTC.

This clonotype was counted between two and nine times. The chain couples TRBV19 to TRBJ2-1; TRBD1 or TRBD2 may be the D gene (5 bases each). The CDR3 length is 15 residues. The V gene's germline CDR1 is LNHDA and CDR2 SQIVND (reference sequence). V gave up 2 bases and J gave up 6 bases, with 14 bases separating them. CDR3: CASSISGRGVNEQFF. The DNA for the CDR3 is TGTGCCAGTAGTATAAGTGGTAGAGGGGTCAATGAGCAGTTCTTC.

This clonotype came up a few times. The chain uses TRBV5-4 and TRBJ2-7; TRBD1 might be the D (5 bases). The germline V gene has CDR1 SGHNT and CDR2 YYREEE (reference sequence). The CDR3 length is 15 residues. Trimming cost V 4 bases and J 0 bases, with 14 bases left between them. The DNA for the CDR3 is TGTGCCAGCAGCCGTGGGGCTTTTTACTCCTACGAGCAGTACTTC. This sequence encodes CASSRGAFYSYEQYF. Together with reference TRBV5-4 and TRBJ2-7, the CDR3 gives the full variable domain: ETGVTQSPTHLIKTRGQQVTLRCSSQSGHNTVSWYQQALGQGPQFIFQYYREEENGRGNFPPRFSGLQFPNYSSELNVNALELDDSALYLCASSRGAFYSYEQYFGPGTRLTVT.

This clonotype has at least ten counts. V is TRBV2 and J is TRBJ2-5; D is undetermined. V was cut by 4 bases and J by 4 bases, with 10 bases left in between. The CDR3 runs 13 residues. The V gene's germline CDR1 is SNHLY and CDR2 FYNNEI. The DNA for the CDR3 is TGTGCCAGCAGTGGGACCGGTGTAGAGACCCAGTACTTC. Protein sequence: CASSGTGVETQYF.

V and J are TRBV20-1 and TRBJ2-7, with 8 bases fitting TRBD1. Germline V gene data show CDR1 as DFQATT and CDR2 as SNEGSKA (reference sequence). CDR3 length equals 12 residues. Germline trimming cut 5 bases from V and 4 bases from J; bases unmatched to any gene: 4. The CDR3 DNA reads as TGCAGTGCTTTGGACAGGGAATACGAGCAGTACTTC. This sequence encodes CSALDREYEQYF.

This clonotype was picked up one time. The chain joins TRBV10-3 to TRBJ2-5; possibly TRBD2 for D (7 bases). From germline, CDR1 is ENHRY and CDR2 SYGVKD. With 3 bases removed from V and 1 base from J, the gap between germline ends came to 12 bases. The CDR3 length is 15 residues. CDR3 loop: CAISERGGAQETQYF. The CDR3 nucleotides are TGTGCCATCAGTGAAAGGGGGGGGGCCCAAGAGACCCAGTACTTC.

The genes are TRBV6-1 and TRBJ2-7; weak D call: TRBD1 (5 bases). The CDR3 has 15 residues. Germline-derived CDR1 and CDR2 are MNHNS and SASEGT. V was clipped by 5 bases and J by 0 bases, with 14 bases between them. CDR3 bases: TGTGCCAGCAGTTTCCGGACACCACCCTCCTACGAGCAGTACTTC. Its translation: CASSFRTPPSYEQYF.

This clonotype was observed a handful of times. J is TRBJ2-3 and V is TRBV25-1, with no clear D. Germline V gene sequence: CDR1 MGHDK, CDR2 SYGVNS. CDR3 length: 13 amino acids. V lost 6 bases and J 5 bases, leaving 12 bases between the germline ends. The chain's CDR3 is CASRKSTLDTQYF. The CDR3, as DNA: TGTGCCAGCAGAAAATCAACCTTAGATACGCAGTATTTT.

This clonotype was found many times. This sequence joins TRBV20-1 and TRBJ1-5, with D uncertain. V gave up 0 bases and J gave up 11 bases, with 14 bases separating them. The CDR3 totals 13 residues. Germline loops: CDR1 DFQATT, CDR2 SNEGSKA (reference sequence). The CDR3 sequence: CSARDSAALAQHF. In DNA form, the CDR3 reads TGCAGTGCTAGAGATAGTGCCGCTTTGGCCCAGCATTTT.

The chain uses TRBV4-1 and TRBJ2-2; 13 nucleotides line up with TRBD2. This CDR3 spans 19 amino acids. Germline CDR1 reads MGHRA; CDR2 reads YSYEKL. V was clipped by 4 bases and J by 3 bases; unmatched bases: 11. CDR3 amino acids: CASSPPAGLAGKYTGELFF. The DNA for the CDR3 is TGCGCCAGCAGCCCCCCCGCGGGACTAGCGGGGAAGTACACCGGGGAGCTGTTTTTT.

The chain employs TRBV19 and TRBJ1-6; D gene uncertain. Germline lookup yields CDR1 LNHDA and CDR2 SQIVND (reference sequence). The V gene lost 5 bases and the J gene lost 6 bases, with 5 bases spanning the gap. The CDR3 runs to 12 residues. The CDR3 loop is CASSLINSPLHF. In nucleotides, the CDR3 is TGTGCCAGTAGTCTGATTAATTCACCCCTCCACTTT. Complete variable domain (other parts from reference TRBV19 and TRBJ1-6): DGGITQSPKYLFRKEGQNVTLSCEQNLNHDAMYWYRQDPGQGLRLIYYSQIVNDFQKGDIAEGYSVSREKKESFPLTVTSAQKNPTAFYLCASSLINSPLHFGNGTRLTVT.